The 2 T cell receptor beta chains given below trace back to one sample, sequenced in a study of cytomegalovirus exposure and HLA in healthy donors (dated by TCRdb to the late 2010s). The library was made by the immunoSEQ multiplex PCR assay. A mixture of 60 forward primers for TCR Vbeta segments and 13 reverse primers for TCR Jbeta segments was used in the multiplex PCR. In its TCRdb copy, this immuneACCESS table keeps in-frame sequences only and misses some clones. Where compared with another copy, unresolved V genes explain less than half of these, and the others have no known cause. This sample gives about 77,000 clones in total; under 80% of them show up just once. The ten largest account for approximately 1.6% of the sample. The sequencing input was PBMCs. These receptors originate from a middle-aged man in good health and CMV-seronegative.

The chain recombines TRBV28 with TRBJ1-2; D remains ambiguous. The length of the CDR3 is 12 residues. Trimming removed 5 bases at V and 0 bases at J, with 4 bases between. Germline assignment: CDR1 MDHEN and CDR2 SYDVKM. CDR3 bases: TGTGCCAGCAGTCTTTCTAACTATGGCTACACCTTC. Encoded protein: CASSLSNYGYTF.

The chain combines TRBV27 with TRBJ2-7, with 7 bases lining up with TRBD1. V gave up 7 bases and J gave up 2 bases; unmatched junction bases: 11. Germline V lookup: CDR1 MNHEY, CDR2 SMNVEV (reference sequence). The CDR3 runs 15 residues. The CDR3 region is CASTLKLDRTYEQYF. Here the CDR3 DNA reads TGTGCCAGCACCCTAAAGCTGGACAGGACCTACGAGCAGTACTTC.